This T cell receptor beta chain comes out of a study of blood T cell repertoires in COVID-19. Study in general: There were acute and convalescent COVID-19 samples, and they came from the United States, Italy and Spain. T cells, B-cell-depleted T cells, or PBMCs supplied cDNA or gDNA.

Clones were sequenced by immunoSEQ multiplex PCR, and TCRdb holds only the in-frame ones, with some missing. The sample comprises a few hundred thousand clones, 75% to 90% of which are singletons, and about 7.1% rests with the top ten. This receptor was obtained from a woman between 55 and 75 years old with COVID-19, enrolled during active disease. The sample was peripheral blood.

Here the CDR3 reads CASSLSAAVITEAFF. CDR3 nucleotides: TGTGCCAGCAGTTTATCCGCGGCTGTGATCACTGAAGCTTTCTTT. The J gene is TRBJ1-1, the V gene TRBV27; D is undetermined. Trimming removed 0 bases from V and 4 bases from J, with 12 bases in between. Germline V gene lookup returns CDR1 MNHEY and CDR2 SMNVEV (reference sequence). The CDR3 length is 15 residues.